This entry features one TCR beta chain sequence. The sample comes from a study of regulatory T cells in long-lasting Graves disease. Study at large: Graves' patients, diagnosed recently, had received antithyroid drugs under 3 months.

Building the TCR beta libraries relied on iRepertoire HTBI primers, and CDR3 regions underwent Arm-PCR. TCRdb itself ran the multiplex PCR reads through MiXCR, one entry per CDR3 protein. The sample has around 470,000 distinct CDR3 sequences; roughly 15% are singletons. Deletions cut 9 bases from V and 4 bases from J, with 13 bases between. Germline CDR1 reads MNHEY; CDR2 reads SVGEGT. CDR3 length: 13 amino acids. Specified time point: newly diagnosed GD, antithyroid drugs for less than 3 months. Isolated PBMC RNA provided the starting material for the TCR library. This sample was also put to use in a study of T cells in Graves' hyperthyroidism and ophthalmopathy. Per that paper: Researchers ran a first-round RT-PCR on the TCR CDR3 using the HTBI primer set. Appearing also in blood were most of the thyroid clonotypes expanded above 0.001.

Specimen: peripheral blood mononuclear cells (PBMCs), collected at new diagnosis, from a patient treated with antithyroid drugs. This receptor was taken from a woman between 45 and 65 years old with Graves disease. The chain recombines TRBV6-2 or TRBV6-3 with TRBJ1-5; D gene unclear. The chain's CDR3 is CASSMVQNQPQHF. CDR3 sequence (DNA): TGTGCCAGTAGTATGGTCCAAAATCAGCCCCAGCATTTT.